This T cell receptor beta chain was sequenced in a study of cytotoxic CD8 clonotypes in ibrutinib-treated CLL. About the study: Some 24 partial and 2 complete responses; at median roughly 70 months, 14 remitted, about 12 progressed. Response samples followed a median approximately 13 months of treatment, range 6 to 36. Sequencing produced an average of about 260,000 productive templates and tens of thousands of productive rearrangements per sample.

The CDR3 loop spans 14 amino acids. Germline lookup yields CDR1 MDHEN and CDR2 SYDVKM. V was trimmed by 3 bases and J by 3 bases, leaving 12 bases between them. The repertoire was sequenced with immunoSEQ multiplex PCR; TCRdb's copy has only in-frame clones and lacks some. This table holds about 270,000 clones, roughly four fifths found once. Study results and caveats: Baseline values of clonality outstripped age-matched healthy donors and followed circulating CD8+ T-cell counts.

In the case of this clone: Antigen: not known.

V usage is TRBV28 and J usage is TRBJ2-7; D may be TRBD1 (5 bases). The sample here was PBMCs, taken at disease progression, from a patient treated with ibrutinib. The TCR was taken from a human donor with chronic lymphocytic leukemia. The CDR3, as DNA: TGTGCCAGCAGTTTTCCGCCAGGGCACTACGAGCAGTACTTC. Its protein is CASSFPPGHYEQYF.